This entry lists 21 T cell receptor beta chains sequenced from one sample in a study of blood T cell repertoires in COVID-19. Generated by immunoSEQ multiplex PCR, the TCRdb table keeps only in-frame clones and is missing some. The table includes about 59,000 clones, more than 60% detected once. Material: peripheral blood. Every receptor here comes from a woman between 45 and 65 years old with active or convalescent COVID-19.

The V and J genes are TRBV24-1 and TRBJ1-5; no definite D call. The germline CDR1 and CDR2 sequences are KGHDR and SFDVKD. The V end was cut by 1 base, the J end by 0 bases, with 3 bases between. The CDR3 has 14 amino acids. Written as DNA, the CDR3 is TGTGCCACCAGTGATTTATATAGCAATCAGCCCCAGCATTTT. Residues: CATSDLYSNQPQHF.

J is TRBJ2-7 and V is TRBV7-9; possibly TRBD1 for D (6 bases). The length of the CDR3 is 14 residues. V gave up 4 bases and J gave up 2 bases, with 12 bases separating them. The germline V gene has CDR1 SEHNR and CDR2 FQNEAQ (reference sequence). CDR3 sequence reads: CASSYDRITYEQYF. Written as DNA, the CDR3 is TGTGCCAGCAGCTACGACAGGATTACCTACGAGCAGTACTTC.

The gene calls are TRBV5-1 and TRBJ1-2, with 9 bases matching TRBD1. The CDR3 has 18 amino acids. Germline V gives CDR1 SGHRS, CDR2 YFSETQ. Trimming cost V 2 bases and J 3 bases; bases outside gene matches: 14. The CDR3 DNA sequence: TGCGCCAGCAGCTTTCGGGGCGGGACAGGGAGCCTTGACTATGGCTACACCTTC. Its protein is CASSFRGGTGSLDYGYTF.

V usage is TRBV27 and J usage is TRBJ1-2; unclear D gene. Germline CDR1 reads MNHEY; CDR2 reads SMNVEV (reference sequence). V lost 0 bases and J 7 bases, leaving 9 bases between the germline ends. This CDR3 is built from 13 residues. This CDR3 is CASSLSSQVGYTF. As DNA, the CDR3 is TGTGCCAGCAGTTTATCGAGCCAGGTTGGCTACACCTTC.

The chain has TRBV6-2 or TRBV6-3 and TRBJ2-3; weak D call: TRBD1 (5 bases). This CDR3 has 14 residues. Trimming took 2 bases from V and 3 from J, leaving 9 bases between them. CDR1 and CDR2 from the germline V gene are MNHEY and SVGEGT. CDR3 loop: CASSYLGQTDTQYF. As DNA, the CDR3 is TGTGCCAGCAGTTACCTCGGACAAACAGATACGCAGTATTTT.

This sequence joins TRBV3-1 (or the pseudogene TRBV3-2) and TRBJ2-7; D is perhaps TRBD2 (8 bases). CDR1 is LGHDT, CDR2 YNNKEL, per germline (reference sequence). This CDR3 contains 16 residues. The ends were cut back, 3 bases at V and 3 bases at J, with 18 bases in the middle. The CDR3 is CASSHGGRRGHYEQYF. DNA of the CDR3: TGTGCCAGCAGCCATGGCGGGAGGAGGGGGCACTACGAGCAGTACTTC.

This chain uses TRBV11-3 with TRBJ2-3; 15 positions match TRBD2. CDR1 is SGHNT and CDR2 is YENEEA in the germline V gene. V lost 4 bases to trimming and J lost 4 bases; unmatched junction nucleotides: 9. The CDR3 runs to 18 residues. Here the CDR3 DNA reads TGTGCCAGCAGCTCCCCGGGACTAGCGGGAGGTGAAGCAGATACGCAGTATTTT. It translates to CASSSPGLAGGEADTQYF.

The CDR3 DNA reads as TGTGCCAGTAGGAAAATAGCGGGCCGTATGTCCAATGAGCAGTTCTTC. Translation: CASRKIAGRMSNEQFF. The genes are TRBV19 and TRBJ2-1; 7 nucleotides agree with TRBD2. The CDR3 sequence is 16 residues long. CDR1 and CDR2 from the germline V gene are LNHDA and SQIVND (reference sequence). Germline trimming cut 6 bases from V and 6 bases from J; bases unmatched to any gene: 14.

This clone came up many times. This CDR3 is also generated by other DNA sequences in the sample. The rearrangement joins TRBV30 to TRBJ1-5; D not certain. Germline V CDR1 and CDR2: GTSNPN, SVGIG (reference sequence). The CDR3 totals 13 residues. Trimming removed 0 bases from V and 2 bases from J, with 5 bases in between. CDR3 region: CAWSVQGNQPQHF. Here the CDR3 DNA reads TGTGCCTGGAGTGTCCAGGGCAATCAGCCCCAGCATTTT.

This clone showed up just a few times. V is TRBV5-1 and J is TRBJ2-5; 8 bases agree with TRBD1. Germline lookup yields CDR1 SGHRS and CDR2 YFSETQ. V lost 4 bases, J lost 5 bases, and 7 bases stayed unmatched. The CDR3 runs 14 residues. The CDR3 region has the DNA TGCGCCAGCAGCCCTGCAGGGGGCAGTGAGACCCAGTACTTC. It translates to CASSPAGGSETQYF. The whole variable domain, filled in from reference TRBV5-1 and TRBJ2-5, reads KAGVTQTPRYLIKTRGQQVTLSCSPISGHRSVSWYQQTPGQGLQFLFEYFSETQRNKGNFPGRFSGRQFSNSRSEMNVSTLELGDSALYLCASSPAGGSETQYFGPGTRLLVL.

CDR3 in amino acids: CASSLGPQNTDTQYF. In DNA form, the CDR3 reads TGTGCCAGCAGCTTGGGGCCCCAGAACACAGATACGCAGTATTTT. The J gene is TRBJ2-3, the V gene TRBV5-5, with D unresolved. The CDR3 covers 15 residues. Trimming pared 0 bases from V and 2 bases from J, leaving 10 bases between. Germline assignment: CDR1 SGHKS and CDR2 YYEKEE (reference sequence).

V usage is TRBV7-6 and J usage is TRBJ2-5; no definite D call. The CDR3 has 13 amino acids. V was pared by 1 base and J by 3 bases, with 6 bases between. Per germline, CDR1 SGHVS and CDR2 FNYEAQ. CDR3 residues: CASSLVRKETQYF. The CDR3 DNA follows: TGTGCCAGCAGCTTAGTGAGAAAAGAGACCCAGTACTTC.

The chain carries TRBV28 and TRBJ2-5; 8 bases match TRBD1. The J segment lost 3 bases and the V segment lost 7 bases, leaving 4 bases of the junction unmatched. CDR1 and CDR2 (germline): MDHEN, SYDVKM. This CDR3 is 13 amino acids long. The chain's CDR3 is CASKDRGKETQYF. CDR3 sequence (DNA): TGTGCCAGCAAAGACAGGGGAAAAGAGACCCAGTACTTC.

The V call is TRBV5-1, the J call TRBJ2-1; a weak D match, TRBD1 (5 bases). Germline CDR1 is SGHRS and CDR2 is YFSETQ. V lost 4 bases and J lost 0, with 8 bases in between. The CDR3 contains 14 residues. The CDR3 region is CASSRQNSYNEQFF. CDR3 bases: TGCGCCAGCAGCCGACAGAACTCCTACAATGAGCAGTTCTTC.

This chain uses TRBV27 with TRBJ2-5, with 9 bases fitting TRBD1. V dropped 3 bases and J dropped 4; count of bases not matched to a gene: 9. The CDR3 sequence is 16 residues long. The germline V gene encodes CDR1 MNHEY and CDR2 SMNVEV (reference sequence). Written as DNA, the CDR3 is TGTGCCAGCAGTTTCCAATACAGGGGGCCGGGAGAGACCCAGTACTTC. Amino acids: CASSFQYRGPGETQYF.

The chain combines TRBV6-5 with TRBJ2-6; D is possibly TRBD2 (6 bases). This CDR3 has 13 residues. Trimming left V 6 bases short and J 4 bases short, with 7 bases between. Germline V gene lookup returns CDR1 MNHEY and CDR2 SVGAGI. This chain's CDR3 is CASSRGGANVLTF. The DNA for the CDR3 is TGTGCCAGCAGCCGGGGGGGGGCCAACGTCCTGACTTTC.

This chain links TRBV6-1 with TRBJ2-1; D uncertain. The germline CDR1 and CDR2 sequences are MNHNS and SASEGT. The CDR3 covers 15 residues. Trimming stripped 2 bases from V and 5 bases from J, with 13 bases between. The CDR3 reads CASSEFGLGNNEQFF. For the CDR3, the DNA is TGTGCCAGCAGTGAATTCGGCCTAGGCAACAATGAGCAGTTCTTC.

There are a few counts of this clone. The chain carries TRBV25-1 and TRBJ1-1; D is undetermined. Trimming removed 7 bases at V and 6 bases at J, with 18 bases between. The CDR3 loop spans 14 amino acids. Germline assignment: CDR1 MGHDK and CDR2 SYGVNS. DNA of the CDR3: TGTGCCAGCACCGCCGCGGGAATAATCCCTGAAGCTTTCTTT. Protein: CASTAAGIIPEAFF.

This rearrangement joins TRBV6-5 to TRBJ2-6; D perhaps matches TRBD1 (5 bases). The CDR3 runs to 14 residues. Trimming cost V 6 bases and J 4 bases, with 10 bases left between them. Germline values: CDR1 MNHEY, CDR2 SVGAGI. CDR3 in amino acids: CASRTALGANVLTF. CDR3 coding DNA: TGTGCCAGCAGGACAGCGCTCGGGGCCAACGTCCTGACTTTC.

The sample holds one count of this clone. The chain couples TRBV28 to TRBJ1-4; 12 bases fit TRBD1. The V gene's germline CDR1 is MDHEN and CDR2 SYDVKM. There are 15 residues in the CDR3. J lost 5 bases, V lost 4 bases, and 2 bases had no gene match. The CDR3 DNA reads TGTGCCAGCAGTTGGGGGACAGGGGGCAATGAAAAACTGTTTTTT. Amino acid sequence: CASSWGTGGNEKLFF.

This clone was seen at least ten times. This chain connects TRBV10-3 to TRBJ2-7, with D hard to call. This CDR3 has 15 amino acids. Trimming removed 3 bases at V and 1 base at J, with 13 bases between. CDR1 and CDR2 from the germline V gene are ENHRY and SYGVKD. CDR3 sequence (DNA): TGTGCCATCAGTGACCCCCCGGGTTATTCCTACGAGCAGTACTTC. Its protein is CAISDPPGYSYEQYF.